This T cell receptor beta chain was sequenced during a study of cytomegalovirus exposure and HLA in healthy donors. Study overall: An earlier analysis identified 95 million to 120 million unique TCR beta sequences in about 179 million T cells. Study conclusions and caveats: Analyzed later, association rates of TCRs varied across HLA loci, with DRB1 most and HLA-C fewest. In a later analysis, at a false discovery rate of 0.05, over 15,000 TCR beta sequences were associated with HLA alleles.

The germline CDR1 and CDR2 sequences are SQVTM and ANQGSEA. The CDR3 is made up of 12 amino acids. With 6 bases removed from V and 4 bases from J, the gap between germline ends came to 13 bases. With 60 Vbeta and 13 Jbeta primers, the PCR was carried out. Here immunoSEQ multiplex PCR was the method, and the copy in TCRdb shows in-frame clones only, minus some. The sample has 81,000 or so clones, about 81% seen once. Concerning this clone itself: Its antigen remains unidentified.

Donors sampled were nominally healthy, though unrecorded immune exposures were likely. V and J are TRBV29-1 and TRBJ2-7; the D gene is possibly TRBD1 (5 bases). The specimen sequenced was PBMCs. The source is a man between 60 and 70 years old in good health and CMV-seronegative. CDR3 sequence (DNA): TGCAGCGTCGGAAGGACACCATACGAGCAGTACTTC. This gives the protein CSVGRTPYEQYF.